This T cell receptor beta chain was sequenced during a study (dated by TCRdb to the mid-2010s). As for the study more broadly: The study set out to test whether tumor-infiltrating Tregs in breast cancer get recruited from blood Tregs or are instead converted in situ from other CD4+ T cell subsets.

Study-wide findings and limitations: Tumor memory CD4+ T cell TCR gene usage was found to cluster with blood and lymph node memory CD4+ cells and with lymph node naive CD4+ cells. Rather than covering whole repertoires, validation in the larger cohort was restricted to a single TCR beta V-J rearrangement. The greatest overlap of tumor-infiltrating Treg TCR alpha and beta sequences was observed with tumor naive CD4+ T cells, followed by blood naive CD4+ T cells.

The Miltenyi Naive CD4+ T Cell Isolation kit was used to purify naive CD4+ T cells, and CD25 microbeads were used to remove Tregs. Tregs, naive and memory CD4+ T cells from tumor, blood and ipsilateral draining lymph nodes of 5 or 6 breast cancer patients underwent full-length TCR alpha and beta sequencing. Tumor tissue, along with lymph nodes from ipsilateral axillary dissection, was perfused with PBS, minced, and then digested using collagenase I and hyaluronidase. Sorted cell populations were confirmed by FACS to exceed 90% purity. Full-length TCR variable regions were amplified by 5' RACE PCR with constant-region reverse primers, followed by semi-nested PCR with Nested Universal Primer A. The ReliaPrep RNA Cell Miniprep System was used to extract total RNA, which was then reverse transcribed into 5'RACE-ready cDNA with the SMARTer RACE 5'/3' Kit. Multiplex adaptors were used to barcode full-length TCR alpha and beta libraries, and the barcoded libraries were sequenced on an Illumina MiSeq. For the original study's pipeline: For each of nine subset-tissue groups, sequencing data from the five patients were combined, and the groups were compared by unsupervised clustering of TCR gene usage. Repertoire similarity was calculated with the Morisita-Horn index, weighting shared sequences by their contribution to each repertoire. The public reads were reprocessed in TCRdb via fastp at Q25 and MiXCR, keeping in-frame beta chains. CDR3 protein sequences are deduplicated, and each keeps its most common genes and DNA. The V and J calls come from TCRdb's annotation, not from the publication. This sample gives about 60,000 distinct CDR3 sequences in total; approximately 31% of them show up just once. In total, the top ten clones hold about 2.3% of the sample.

As regards this clonotype: Its antigen is currently not known. Base qualities are not recorded, but no much larger clone differs from it by a single base.

This TCR came from a female donor with breast cancer. Material for sequencing was tumor-infiltrating naive CD4+ T cells sorted from the breast tumor. The cell subset or site label, read with the paper, signifies: naive CD4+ T cells, CD4+CD45RA+CD25-.

This receptor has the CDR3 CASSAHTAGFYGYTF. The DNA sequence follows: TGTGCCAGCAGCGCCCATACCGCGGGCTTCTATGGCTACACCTTC. The sequence joins TRBV7-9 to TRBJ1-2; the D gene is not confidently resolved. The CDR3 starts with the cysteine, ends with the phenylalanine, and has 15 residues. This entry keeps only the CDR3 DNA: 45 bases, framed from base 1. CDR1 SEHNR and CDR2 FQNEAQ were looked up in the germline V gene (reference sequence). The junction carries 17 bases between V and J, which are trimmed by 5 bases and 4 bases respectively.